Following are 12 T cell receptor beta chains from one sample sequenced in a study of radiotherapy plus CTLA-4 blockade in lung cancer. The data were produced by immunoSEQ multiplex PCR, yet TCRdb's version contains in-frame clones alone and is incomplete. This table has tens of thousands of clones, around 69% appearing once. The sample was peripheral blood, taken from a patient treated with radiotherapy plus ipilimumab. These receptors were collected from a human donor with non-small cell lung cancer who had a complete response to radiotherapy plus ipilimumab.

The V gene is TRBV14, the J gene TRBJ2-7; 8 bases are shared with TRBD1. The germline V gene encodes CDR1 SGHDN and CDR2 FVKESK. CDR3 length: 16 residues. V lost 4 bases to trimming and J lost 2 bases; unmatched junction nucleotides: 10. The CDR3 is CASSPARGLLPYEQYF. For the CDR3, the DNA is TGTGCCAGCAGCCCTGCCAGGGGGCTACTCCCCTACGAGCAGTACTTC.

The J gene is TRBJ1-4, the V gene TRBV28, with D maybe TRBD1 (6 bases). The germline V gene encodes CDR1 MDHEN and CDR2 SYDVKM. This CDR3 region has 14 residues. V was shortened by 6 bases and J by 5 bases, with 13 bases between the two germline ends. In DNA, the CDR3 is TGTGCCAGCAGGCGGGGGGGCAGGAATGAAAAACTGTTTTTT. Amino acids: CASRRGGRNEKLFF.

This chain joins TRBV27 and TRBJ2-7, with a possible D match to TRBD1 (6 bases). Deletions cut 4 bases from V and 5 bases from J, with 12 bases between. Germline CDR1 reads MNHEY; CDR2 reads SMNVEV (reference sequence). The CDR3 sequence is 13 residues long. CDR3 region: CASSSGDKHEQYF. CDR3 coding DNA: TGTGCCAGCAGTTCTGGGGACAAGCACGAGCAGTACTTC.

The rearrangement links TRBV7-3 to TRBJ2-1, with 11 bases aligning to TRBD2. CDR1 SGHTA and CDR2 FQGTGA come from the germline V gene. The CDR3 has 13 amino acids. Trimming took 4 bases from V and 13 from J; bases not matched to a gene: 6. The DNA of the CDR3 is TGTGCCAGCAGCTCGACTAGCGGGATGATTCAGTTCTTC. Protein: CASSSTSGMIQFF.

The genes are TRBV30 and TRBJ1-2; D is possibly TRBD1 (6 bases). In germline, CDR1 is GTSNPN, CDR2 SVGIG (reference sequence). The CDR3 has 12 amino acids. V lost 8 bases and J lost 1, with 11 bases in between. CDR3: CARDRRNYGYTF. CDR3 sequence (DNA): TGTGCCCGTGACAGGCGTAACTATGGCTACACCTTC.

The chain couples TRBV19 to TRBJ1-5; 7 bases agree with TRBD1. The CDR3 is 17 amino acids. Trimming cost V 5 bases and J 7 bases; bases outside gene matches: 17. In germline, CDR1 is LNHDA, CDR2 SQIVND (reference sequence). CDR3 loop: CASSPYPTGLLRQPQHF. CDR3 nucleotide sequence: TGTGCCAGTAGTCCCTATCCGACAGGGCTTTTAAGGCAGCCCCAGCATTTT.

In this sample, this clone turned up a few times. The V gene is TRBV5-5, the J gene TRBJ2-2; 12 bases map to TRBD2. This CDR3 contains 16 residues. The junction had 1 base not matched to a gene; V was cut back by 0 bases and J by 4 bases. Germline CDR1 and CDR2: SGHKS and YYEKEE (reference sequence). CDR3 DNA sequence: TGTGCCAGCAGCTTGGGACTAGCGGGGGCCACCGGGGAGCTGTTTTTT. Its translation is CASSLGLAGATGELFF.

CDR3 bases: TGTGCCAGCAGCAAAGTCCCATCCGGGACAGAGACCGGGGAGCTGTTTTTT. Its protein product is CASSKVPSGTETGELFF. The chain recombines TRBV21-1 with TRBJ2-2; the D call of TRBD1 is as the table states it, not checked on the DNA. TRBV21-1 is annotated as a pseudogene. The CDR3 is made up of 17 amino acids.

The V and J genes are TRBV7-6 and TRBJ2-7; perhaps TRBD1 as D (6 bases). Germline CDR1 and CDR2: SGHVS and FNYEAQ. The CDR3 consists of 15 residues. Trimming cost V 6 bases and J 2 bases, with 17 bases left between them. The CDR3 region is CASSEGPQGTYEQYF. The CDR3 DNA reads TGTGCCAGCAGTGAAGGTCCACAGGGTACCTACGAGCAGTACTTC.

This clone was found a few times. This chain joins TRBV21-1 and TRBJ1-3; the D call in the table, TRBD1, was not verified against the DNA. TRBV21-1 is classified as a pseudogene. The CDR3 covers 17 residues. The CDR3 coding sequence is TGTGCCAGCAGCGGCCGGACAGGCGAAGACTCTGGAAACACCATATATTTT. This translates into CASSGRTGEDSGNTIYF.

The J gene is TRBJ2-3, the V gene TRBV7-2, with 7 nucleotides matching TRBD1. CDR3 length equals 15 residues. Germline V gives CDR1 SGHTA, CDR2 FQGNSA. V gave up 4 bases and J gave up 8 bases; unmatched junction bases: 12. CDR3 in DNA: TGTGCCAGCAGCTCGGAAGGGGGCGCACGGGGTACGCAGTATTTT. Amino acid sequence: CASSSEGGARGTQYF. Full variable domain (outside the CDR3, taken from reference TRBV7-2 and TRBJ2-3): GAGVSQSPSNKVTEKGKDVELRCDPISGHTALYWYRQSLGQGLEFLIYFQGNSAPDKSGLPSDRFSAERTGGSVSTLTIQRTQQEDSAVYLCASSSEGGARGTQYFGPGTRLTVL.

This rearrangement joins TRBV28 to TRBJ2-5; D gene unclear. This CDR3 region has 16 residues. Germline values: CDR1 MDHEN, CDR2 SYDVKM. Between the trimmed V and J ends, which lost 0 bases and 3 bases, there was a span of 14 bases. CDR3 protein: CASSLWDLVIKETQYF. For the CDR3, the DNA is TGTGCCAGCAGTTTATGGGATCTAGTGATTAAAGAGACCCAGTACTTC.